This record covers a single TCR beta chain. In the authors' workflow: Quantification of nucleated cells was approximated via reference gene primer amplification. Only in-frame clones appear in the TCRdb table, and some are missing; sequencing was by immunoSEQ multiplex PCR. V and J calls and clone size are copied from that table; D and trimming were computed from the DNA. This sample has approximately 120,000 clones, with just over 75% found just once. V was shortened by 1 base and J by 5 bases, with 14 bases between the two germline ends. Germline V gives CDR1 SGHDN, CDR2 FVKESK. This CDR3 is 15 amino acids long. This specimen comes from a study of blood T cell repertoires in COVID-19. In the study overall: Acute and convalescent COVID-19 specimens originated in the United States, Italy and Spain.

This chain connects TRBV14 to TRBJ2-5, with D hard to call. The TCR comes from a human donor in a cohort sampled during active COVID-19. Specimen: peripheral blood. As DNA, the CDR3 is TGTGCCAGCAGCCAAGTCCTTGGCTTCGGGGAGACCCAGTACTTC. Its translation: CASSQVLGFGETQYF.